The next 28 T cell receptor beta chains were all read from a single sample in a study of blood T cell repertoires in COVID-19. Generated by immunoSEQ multiplex PCR, the TCRdb table keeps only in-frame clones and is missing some. In the table there are about 250,000 clones, nearly 95% of which are singletons. The sample consisted of peripheral blood. These receptors all come from a man younger than 40 with COVID-19, enrolled during active disease.

J is TRBJ1-1 and V is TRBV5-1; D is ambiguous. The length of the CDR3 is 14 residues. The germline V gene encodes CDR1 SGHRS and CDR2 YFSETQ. V lost 5 bases and J lost 5, with 16 bases in between. The CDR3 loop is CASRLEAFGTEAFF. The CDR3 coding sequence is TGCGCCAGCAGACTTGAGGCGTTTGGGACTGAAGCTTTCTTT.

J is TRBJ2-5 and V is TRBV7-9; possible D gene TRBD1, 6 bases. V was pared by 5 bases and J by 5 bases, with 15 bases between. CDR3 length: 14 amino acids. The germline CDR1 and CDR2 sequences are SEHNR and FQNEAQ (reference sequence). The CDR3 region is CASSPTGSGETQYF. CDR3 in DNA: TGTGCCAGCAGCCCTACAGGGTCCGGGGAGACCCAGTACTTC.

V is TRBV29-1 and J is TRBJ1-1; a possible D gene is TRBD1 (5 bases). This CDR3 is 11 amino acids long. Trimming took 6 bases from V and 4 from J, leaving 9 bases between them. Germline CDR1 is SQVTM and CDR2 is ANQGSEA. The CDR3 sequence: CSVSGGTEAFF. CDR3 DNA sequence: TGCAGCGTCTCCGGGGGCACTGAAGCTTTCTTT. Combining the CDR3 with reference TRBV29-1 and TRBJ1-1 gives the whole variable domain SAVISQKPSRDICQRGTSLTIQCQVDSQVTMMFWYRQQPGQSLTLIATANQGSEATYESGFVIDKFPISRPNLTFSTLTVSNMSPEDSSIYLCSVSGGTEAFFGQGTRLTVV.

The V gene is TRBV5-5, the J gene TRBJ2-6; 7 bases line up with TRBD1. The V segment lost 0 bases and the J segment 0 bases; nucleotides outside the gene matches: 6. CDR1 and CDR2 from the germline V gene are SGHKS and YYEKEE (reference sequence). The CDR3 extends over 18 amino acids. The CDR3 loop reads CASSLAGGASSGANVLTF. Written as DNA, the CDR3 is TGTGCCAGCAGCTTGGCAGGGGGAGCATCCTCTGGGGCCAACGTCCTGACTTTC.

The CDR3 region is CAWSKGGLGYTF. The CDR3 DNA reads TGTGCCTGGAGTAAAGGGGGCCTTGGCTACACCTTC. The gene calls are TRBV30 and TRBJ1-2, with 7 bases fitting TRBD1. V trimming: 2 bases; J trimming: 7 bases; junction bases outside the gene matches: 4. The CDR3 loop spans 12 amino acids. Looked up from germline, CDR1 is GTSNPN and CDR2 is SVGIG (reference sequence).

The rearrangement uses TRBV14 and TRBJ2-5; 8 nucleotides align to TRBD1. The germline gives CDR1 SGHDN, CDR2 FVKESK. The CDR3 spans 15 residues. With V trimmed by 5 bases and J by 4 bases, 9 bases remained unmatched. CDR3 in amino acids: CASSFDRGYLETQYF. CDR3 nucleotide sequence: TGTGCCAGCAGCTTCGACAGGGGCTATTTAGAGACCCAGTACTTC.

The rearrangement links TRBV2 to TRBJ1-2; maybe TRBD1 (5 bases). CDR3 length: 16 amino acids. Germline assignment: CDR1 SNHLY and CDR2 FYNNEI. Trimming cost V 3 bases and J 4 bases, with 18 bases left between them. The CDR3 coding sequence is TGTGCCAGCAGTGAGAAGGGGACTTTTAACGCCTATGGCTACACCTTC. Translating gives CASSEKGTFNAYGYTF.

J is TRBJ2-1 and V is TRBV7-9; D perhaps matches TRBD1 (6 bases). The CDR3 has 15 amino acids. Germline V gene data show CDR1 as SEHNR and CDR2 as FQNEAQ (reference sequence). V gave up 1 base and J gave up 4 bases, with 11 bases separating them. CDR3 loop: CASSLGGHPYNEQFF. DNA for the CDR3: TGTGCCAGCAGCTTAGGGGGACACCCGTACAATGAGCAGTTCTTC. Variable domain in full (rest from reference TRBV7-9 and TRBJ2-1): DTGVSQNPRHKITKRGQNVTFRCDPISEHNRLYWYRQTLGQGPEFLTYFQNEAQLEKSRLLSDRFSAERPKGSFSTLEIQRTEQGDSAMYLCASSLGGHPYNEQFFGPGTRLTVL.

The count of this clone is one. The CDR3 is CASSLSEDRGGSGYTF. DNA for the CDR3: TGTGCCAGCAGCTTATCCGAGGACAGGGGGGGCTCGGGCTACACCTTC. This sequence joins TRBV11-2 and TRBJ1-2; 10 nucleotides align to TRBD1. Germline V gives CDR1 SGHAT, CDR2 FQNNGV. V lost 2 bases to trimming and J lost 8 bases; unmatched junction nucleotides: 11. The CDR3 is 16 amino acids.

The chain links TRBV11-2 to TRBJ2-5, with TRBD2 matching over 9 bases. Unmatched junction bases numbered 4, after V lost 1 base and J lost 1 base. This CDR3 contains 16 residues. CDR1 is SGHAT and CDR2 is FQNNGV in the germline V gene. In DNA form, the CDR3 reads TGTGCCAGCAGCTTAGGTCCAGCGGGGGGCCAAGAGACCCAGTACTTC. Translated: CASSLGPAGGQETQYF.

The chain couples TRBV2 to TRBJ1-2, with TRBD1 identical over 11 bases. The CDR3 is 14 residues long. J lost 5 bases, V lost 3 bases, and 2 bases had no gene match. The germline V gene encodes CDR1 SNHLY and CDR2 FYNNEI. The CDR3 reads CASSEGQGDYGYTF. Here the CDR3 DNA reads TGTGCCAGCAGTGAGGGACAGGGGGATTATGGCTACACCTTC.

The chain carries TRBV6-5 and TRBJ2-7; 7 bases are shared with TRBD1. Germline V gene sequence: CDR1 MNHEY, CDR2 SVGAGI. V shed 6 bases, J shed 5 bases, and the junction held 10 bases outside the gene matches. This CDR3 contains 14 residues. The CDR3 region is CASSPARQGHEQYF. CDR3 nucleotide sequence: TGTGCCAGCAGCCCCGCCCGACAGGGCCACGAGCAGTACTTC.

The chain carries TRBV7-9 and TRBJ1-1; 8 bases agree with TRBD1. The junction had 2 bases not matched to a gene; V was cut back by 2 bases and J by 3 bases. There are 14 residues in the CDR3. Germline values: CDR1 SEHNR, CDR2 FQNEAQ (reference sequence). The CDR3 DNA sequence: TGTGCCAGCAGCTTACAGGGGGCGGACACTGAAGCTTTCTTT. Amino acids: CASSLQGADTEAFF. Complete variable domain (other parts from reference TRBV7-9 and TRBJ1-1): DTGVSQNPRHKITKRGQNVTFRCDPISEHNRLYWYRQTLGQGPEFLTYFQNEAQLEKSRLLSDRFSAERPKGSFSTLEIQRTEQGDSAMYLCASSLQGADTEAFFGQGTRLTVV.

As DNA, the CDR3 is TGTGCCTGGAGTGTAGGTACAGCAGGGCTCACTGAAGCTTTCTTT. Its protein product is CAWSVGTAGLTEAFF. The chain carries TRBV30 and TRBJ1-1, with a weak D call TRBD1 (5 bases). Germline values: CDR1 GTSNPN, CDR2 SVGIG (reference sequence). CDR3 length: 15 amino acids. Trimming shortened V by 0 bases and J by 4 bases, and 15 bases separated the two germline ends.

The V and J genes are TRBV29-1 and TRBJ1-1; D perhaps matches TRBD1 (6 bases). CDR3 length: 13 amino acids. CDR1 and CDR2 from the germline V gene are SQVTM and ANQGSEA. V was clipped by 3 bases and J by 4 bases, with 12 bases between them. The CDR3 loop reads CSVEVTGLTEAFF. CDR3 DNA: TGCAGCGTTGAGGTAACAGGGCTCACTGAAGCTTTCTTT.

The chain couples TRBV6-8 to TRBJ2-6; TRBD1 matches 9 bases. Germline V lookup: CDR1 MNHGY, CDR2 SAAAGT. The V and J ends lost 5 bases and 2 bases, in that order; junction bases with no gene match: 13. The CDR3 length is 19 residues. The CDR3 is CASSRVSQGALAGANVLTF. The CDR3 DNA reads as TGTGCCAGCAGTCGCGTCTCACAGGGGGCCTTAGCTGGGGCCAACGTCCTGACTTTC.

V is TRBV4-2 and J is TRBJ2-3; 8 positions agree with TRBD2. The CDR3 is 17 residues long. The ends lost 0 bases at V and 5 bases at J; junction bases unmatched: 10. Per germline, CDR1 LGHNA and CDR2 YNFKEQ. The CDR3 region is CASSQDSGGGHGDTQYF. CDR3 coding DNA: TGTGCCAGCAGCCAAGATTCGGGGGGGGGCCATGGAGATACGCAGTATTTT.

The gene calls are TRBV5-1 and TRBJ1-3; weak D call: TRBD1 (6 bases). Trimming shortened V by 4 bases and J by 0 bases, and 11 bases separated the two germline ends. This CDR3 has 15 residues. The germline CDR1 and CDR2 sequences are SGHRS and YFSETQ. This CDR3 reads CASSGLGGSGNTIYF. The CDR3 nucleotides read TGCGCCAGCAGCGGGTTAGGGGGCTCTGGAAACACCATATATTTT.

DNA for the CDR3: TGTGCCTGGACAGGGGCCACTGAAGCTTTCTTT. It translates to CAWTGATEAFF. The rearrangement joins TRBV30 to TRBJ1-1; D may be TRBD1 (6 bases). Per germline, CDR1 GTSNPN and CDR2 SVGIG (reference sequence). Trimming cost V 4 bases and J 4 bases, with 7 bases left between them. The CDR3 loop spans 11 amino acids.

J is TRBJ1-2 and V is TRBV12-3 or TRBV12-4; D remains ambiguous. V shed 7 bases and J shed 4 bases, with 13 bases lying between them. There are 13 residues in the CDR3. The CDR3 reads CASTRREAYGYTF. The DNA for the CDR3 is TGTGCCAGCACCAGGCGGGAGGCCTATGGCTACACCTTC.

The V call is TRBV5-4, the J call TRBJ2-3; 12 bases are a match to TRBD2. Trimming cost V 3 bases and J 3 bases; bases outside gene matches: 5. Germline V CDR1 and CDR2: SGHNT, YYREEE (reference sequence). This CDR3 is built from 16 residues. CDR3 sequence: CASSSLTSGGTDTQYF. The CDR3 bases are TGTGCCAGCAGCTCTTTGACTAGCGGGGGTACAGATACGCAGTATTTT.

The V gene is TRBV28, the J gene TRBJ1-5, with D maybe TRBD1 (6 bases). The CDR3 loop spans 14 amino acids. The germline CDR1 and CDR2 sequences are MDHEN and SYDVKM. V lost 11 bases to trimming and J lost 5 bases, with 19 bases between them. The CDR3, as DNA: TGTGCCGCGGACAGCGGGGGTAGAGATCAGCCCCAGCATTTT. Translating it yields CAADSGGRDQPQHF.

V and J are TRBV5-6 and TRBJ2-5; 8 positions agree with TRBD1. The CDR3 is 16 residues long. The J segment lost 5 bases and the V segment lost 4 bases, leaving 13 bases of the junction unmatched. Germline-derived CDR1 and CDR2 are SGHDT and YYEEEE. For the CDR3, the DNA is TGTGCCAGCAGCCTAGGGAATGACAGGGGACGGGAGACCCAGTACTTC. Its translation is CASSLGNDRGRETQYF.

V usage is TRBV6-6 and J usage is TRBJ2-1, with 12 bases that match TRBD2. J lost 2 bases, V lost 5 bases, and 13 bases had no gene match. The germline V gene encodes CDR1 MNHNY and CDR2 SVGAGI (reference sequence). The CDR3 contains 19 residues. In DNA, the CDR3 is TGTGCCAGCAGTCCGGGTAGGCTAGCGGGGGGGCCCCCCTACAATGAGCAGTTCTTC. Protein: CASSPGRLAGGPPYNEQFF.

The table lists this clone with a count of one. The gene calls are TRBV20-1 and TRBJ2-7; the match to TRBD1 covers 12 bases. The CDR3 is 17 amino acids. J lost 2 bases, V lost 3 bases, and 11 bases had no gene match. CDR1 is DFQATT, CDR2 SNEGSKA, per germline (reference sequence). The CDR3 sequence: CSASSPPGTGGTYEQYF. For the CDR3, the DNA is TGCAGTGCTAGTTCCCCCCCGGGGACAGGGGGCACCTACGAGCAGTACTTC.

The chain is built from TRBV3-1 (or the pseudogene TRBV3-2) and TRBJ2-3; TRBD2 might be the D (6 bases). Trimming stripped 0 bases from V and 7 bases from J, with 14 bases between. The CDR3 totals 15 residues. CDR1 is LGHDT, CDR2 YNNKEL, per germline (reference sequence). The CDR3, as DNA: TGTGCCAGCAGCCAAGATCTACTAGCACGCCATACGCAGTATTTT. Amino acid sequence: CASSQDLLARHTQYF.

This CDR3 is CASSIGLAGGRISVTDTQYF. CDR3 coding DNA: TGTGCCAGTAGTATAGGGCTAGCGGGGGGGCGGATTTCAGTAACAGATACGCAGTATTTT. This chain uses TRBV19 with TRBJ2-3, with 12 bases fitting TRBD2. V shed 1 base and J 3 bases; nucleotides not matched to a gene: 14. In germline, CDR1 is LNHDA, CDR2 SQIVND (reference sequence). CDR3 length equals 20 residues.

The V gene is TRBV7-9, the J gene TRBJ1-1, with D perhaps matching TRBD1 (6 bases). This CDR3 contains 13 residues. V dropped 6 bases and J dropped 5 bases, with 13 bases sitting between them. Germline V gene sequence: CDR1 SEHNR, CDR2 FQNEAQ (reference sequence). CDR3 amino acids: CASSYRVDTEAFF. The CDR3 region has the DNA TGTGCCAGCAGTTACAGGGTTGATACTGAAGCTTTCTTT.